The clone carrying this T cell receptor beta chain was observed a single time. This sample stems from a study of radiotherapy plus CTLA-4 blockade in lung cancer. Trimming took 4 bases from V and 4 from J; bases not matched to a gene: 4. The germline gives CDR1 SGHDT, CDR2 YYEEEE. The CDR3 covers 14 residues. Assay used: immunoSEQ multiplex PCR; TCRdb lists only in-frame clones, some missing. This table holds 70,000 to 95,000 clones, roughly 86% found once. Focal radiation with ipilimumab CTLA-4 blockade was given to patients with chemo-refractory metastatic non-small-cell lung cancer. This receptor was taken from a human donor with non-small cell lung cancer that progressed on radiotherapy plus ipilimumab. The chain employs TRBV5-6 and TRBJ2-1; TRBD1 matches at 8 bases. The input for sequencing was peripheral blood, taken from a patient treated with radiotherapy plus ipilimumab. CDR3 in DNA: TGTGCCAGCAGCCCGGACAGGGCTTACAATGAGCAGTTCTTC. Translated, it gives CASSPDRAYNEQFF.